This T cell receptor beta chain is drawn from a study of T cell responses to AZD1222 COVID-19 vaccine. Overall study findings and caveats: The sample set comprised mostly white British donors with more females, and clonal diversity was possibly underestimated. It was only 6 or 7 AZD1222 recipients who were seropositive at baseline. Of spike-specific TCRs, nearly half reportedly target regions left unmutated in variants. Across spike, vaccine-associated CD4 TCRs were found, dominant at 160-218 and 743-854.

Remarks on this clone: As yet, its antigen is unknown.

Only in-frame clones appear in the TCRdb table, and some are missing; sequencing was by immunoSEQ multiplex PCR. The table lists about 150,000 clones, 75% to 95% of them singletons. Germline CDR1 reads LGHNA; CDR2 reads YSLEER. This CDR3 spans 14 amino acids. V was cut by 1 base and J by 1 base, with 7 bases left in between. The clonotype was recovered from an adult in good health. The chain recombines TRBV4-3 with TRBJ1-1, with a tentative D call TRBD1 (5 bases). Sample: peripheral blood, taken on day 0 of AZD1222 vaccination. CDR3: CASSQVTGNTEAFF. The CDR3 region has the DNA TGCGCCAGCAGCCAAGTCACAGGGAACACTGAAGCTTTCTTT.